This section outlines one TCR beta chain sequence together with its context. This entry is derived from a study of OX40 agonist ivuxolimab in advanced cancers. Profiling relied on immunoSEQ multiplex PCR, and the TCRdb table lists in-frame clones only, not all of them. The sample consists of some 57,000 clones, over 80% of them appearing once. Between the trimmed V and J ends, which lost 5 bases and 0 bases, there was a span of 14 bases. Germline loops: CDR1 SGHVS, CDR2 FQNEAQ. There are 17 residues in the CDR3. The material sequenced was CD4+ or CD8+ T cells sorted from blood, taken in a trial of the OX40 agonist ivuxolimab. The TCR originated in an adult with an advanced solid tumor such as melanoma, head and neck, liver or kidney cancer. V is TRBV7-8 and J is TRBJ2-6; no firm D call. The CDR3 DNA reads TGTGCCAGCAGCCCCCTCCCCGCGATCTCTGGGGCCAACGTCCTGACTTTC. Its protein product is CASSPLPAISGANVLTF.